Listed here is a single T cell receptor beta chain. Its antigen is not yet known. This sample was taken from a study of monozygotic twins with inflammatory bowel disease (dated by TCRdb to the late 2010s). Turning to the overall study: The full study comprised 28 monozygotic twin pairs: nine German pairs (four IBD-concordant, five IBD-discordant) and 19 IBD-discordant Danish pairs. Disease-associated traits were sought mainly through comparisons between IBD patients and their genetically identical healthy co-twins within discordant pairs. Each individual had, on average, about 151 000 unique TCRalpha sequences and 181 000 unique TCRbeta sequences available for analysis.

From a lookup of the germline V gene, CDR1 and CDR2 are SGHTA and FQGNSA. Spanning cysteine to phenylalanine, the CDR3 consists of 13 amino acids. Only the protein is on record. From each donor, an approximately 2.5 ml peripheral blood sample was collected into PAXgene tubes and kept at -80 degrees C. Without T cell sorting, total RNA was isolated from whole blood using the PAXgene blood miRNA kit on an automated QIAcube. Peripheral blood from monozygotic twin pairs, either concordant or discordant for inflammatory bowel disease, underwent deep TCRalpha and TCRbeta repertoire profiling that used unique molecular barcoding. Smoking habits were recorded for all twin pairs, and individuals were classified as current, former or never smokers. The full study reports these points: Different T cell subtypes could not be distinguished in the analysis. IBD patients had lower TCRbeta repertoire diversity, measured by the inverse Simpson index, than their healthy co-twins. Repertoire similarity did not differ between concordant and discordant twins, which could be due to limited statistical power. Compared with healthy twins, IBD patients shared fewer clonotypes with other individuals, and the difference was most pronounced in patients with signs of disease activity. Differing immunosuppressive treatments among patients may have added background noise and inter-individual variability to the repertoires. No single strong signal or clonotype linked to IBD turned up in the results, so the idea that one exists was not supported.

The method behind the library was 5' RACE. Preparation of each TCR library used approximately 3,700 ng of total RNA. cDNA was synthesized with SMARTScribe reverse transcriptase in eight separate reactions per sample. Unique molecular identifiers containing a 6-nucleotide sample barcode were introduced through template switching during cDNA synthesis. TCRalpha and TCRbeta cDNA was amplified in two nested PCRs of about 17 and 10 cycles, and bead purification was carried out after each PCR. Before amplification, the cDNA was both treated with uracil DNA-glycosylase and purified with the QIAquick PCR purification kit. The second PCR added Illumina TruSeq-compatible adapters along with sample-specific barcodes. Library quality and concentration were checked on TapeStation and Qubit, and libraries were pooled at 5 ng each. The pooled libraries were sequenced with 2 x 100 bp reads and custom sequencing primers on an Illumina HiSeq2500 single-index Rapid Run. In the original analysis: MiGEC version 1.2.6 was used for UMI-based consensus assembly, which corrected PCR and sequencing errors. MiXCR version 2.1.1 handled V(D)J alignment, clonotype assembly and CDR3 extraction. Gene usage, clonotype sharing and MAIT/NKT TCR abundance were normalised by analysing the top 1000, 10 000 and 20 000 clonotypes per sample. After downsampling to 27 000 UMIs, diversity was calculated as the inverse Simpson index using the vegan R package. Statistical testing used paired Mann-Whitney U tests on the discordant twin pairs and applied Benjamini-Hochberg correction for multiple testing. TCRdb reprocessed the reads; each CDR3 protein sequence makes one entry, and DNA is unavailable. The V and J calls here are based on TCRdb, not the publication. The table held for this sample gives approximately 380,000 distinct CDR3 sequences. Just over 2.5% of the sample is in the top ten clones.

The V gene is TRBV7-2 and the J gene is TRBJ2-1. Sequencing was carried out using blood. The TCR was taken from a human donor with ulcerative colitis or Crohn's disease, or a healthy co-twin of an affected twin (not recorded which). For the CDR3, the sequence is CASSSRRDNEQFF.